This entry lists 15 T cell receptor beta chains sequenced from one sample in a study of control samples from healthy donors and cancer patients. The method was immunoSEQ multiplex PCR; TCRdb's version includes in-frame clones alone and lacks a portion of them. The sample contains roughly 70,000 clones, about 80% of which appear only once. The material sequenced was blood. These receptors all come from a man aged 45-65 years in good health.

V is TRBV4-3 and J is TRBJ2-7, with a tentative D call TRBD2 (6 bases). This CDR3 region has 16 residues. V gave up 1 base and J gave up 5 bases, with 18 bases separating them. The germline V gene has CDR1 LGHNA and CDR2 YSLEER. Written as DNA, the CDR3 is TGCGCCAGCAGCCAAGGCCTTCGCACCCCGGGGGACGAGCAGTACTTC. Amino acid sequence: CASSQGLRTPGDEQYF.

This sequence joins TRBV20-1 and TRBJ1-6; D is unclear. Trimming took 3 bases from V and 4 from J, leaving 7 bases between them. This CDR3 comprises 13 residues. The germline V gene has CDR1 DFQATT and CDR2 SNEGSKA (reference sequence). The CDR3 sequence: CSASGGYNSPLHF. Written as DNA, the CDR3 is TGCAGTGCTAGTGGAGGTTATAATTCACCCCTCCACTTT.

The chain uses TRBV19 and TRBJ2-1; 12 bases are shared with TRBD2. The V and J ends lost 9 bases and 5 bases, in that order; junction bases with no gene match: 14. This CDR3 spans 17 amino acids. Germline assignment: CDR1 LNHDA and CDR2 SQIVND (reference sequence). In DNA form, the CDR3 reads TGTGCCAGACCCCCCTCTAGCGGGAGGGCCTTGGACAATGAGCAGTTCTTC. Encoded protein: CARPPSSGRALDNEQFF.

V is TRBV28 and J is TRBJ1-2, with 11 bases lining up with TRBD1. This CDR3 contains 14 residues. Germline values: CDR1 MDHEN, CDR2 SYDVKM. The junction had 7 bases not matched to a gene; V was cut back by 5 bases and J by 8 bases. The CDR3 is CASSGQGAGKGYTF. The CDR3 region has the DNA TGTGCCAGCAGTGGACAGGGGGCGGGTAAGGGCTACACCTTC.

The genes are TRBV12-3 or TRBV12-4 and TRBJ1-4, with D unresolved. The CDR3 totals 12 residues. V lost 7 bases, J lost 5 bases, and 8 bases lay in between. The CDR3 DNA follows: TGTGCCAGCAAGACGGTAAATGAAAAACTGTTTTTT. Its translation: CASKTVNEKLFF.

The rearrangement uses TRBV4-1 and TRBJ1-1; D might be TRBD1 (6 bases). The CDR3 is 15 amino acids. V lost 3 bases and J lost 5, with 16 bases in between. CDR1 is MGHRA and CDR2 is YSYEKL in the germline V gene. The CDR3 bases are TGCGCCAGCAGCCAGGATCGCAGGGGAAGTACTGAAGCTTTCTTT. Residues: CASSQDRRGSTEAFF.

This sequence joins TRBV5-5 and TRBJ2-1; the D call may be TRBD1 or TRBD2 (5 bases each). Germline V gene sequence: CDR1 SGHKS, CDR2 YYEKEE (reference sequence). The CDR3 runs to 16 residues. V was clipped by 4 bases and J by 6 bases, with 20 bases between them. The CDR3 DNA reads as TGTGCCAGCAGCCTCGAGGACGGGACGGTCTCCAATGAGCAGTTCTTC. Translation: CASSLEDGTVSNEQFF.

As to this clone: A read error may account for a junction end that differs from germline. This rearrangement joins TRBV7-3 to TRBJ2-7, with 8 bases fitting TRBD1. The CDR3 is 18 residues long. Germline V lookup: CDR1 SGHTA, CDR2 FQGTGA. The CDR3 is CASSLTGRISGQDYGQYF. CDR3 DNA: TGTGCCAGCAGCTTAACAGGGAGGATCTCGGGACAGGACTACGGGCAGTACTTC.

This rearrangement joins TRBV28 to TRBJ1-4; the D is unclear. Trimming took 3 bases from V and 3 from J, leaving 8 bases between them. In germline, CDR1 is MDHEN, CDR2 SYDVKM. The CDR3 totals 14 residues. The CDR3 nucleotides read TGTGCCAGCAGTTTCCTAGACCCTAATGAAAAACTGTTTTTT. This translates into CASSFLDPNEKLFF.

The CDR3 sequence is CASSPWGITEAFF. CDR3 DNA: TGTGCCAGCAGTCCATGGGGGATTACTGAAGCTTTCTTT. This chain uses TRBV28 with TRBJ1-1, with a tentative D call TRBD1 (5 bases). Trimming cost V 5 bases and J 5 bases, with 12 bases left between them. Per germline, CDR1 MDHEN and CDR2 SYDVKM. CDR3 length: 13 amino acids. Full variable domain (outside the CDR3, taken from reference TRBV28 and TRBJ1-1): DVKVTQSSRYLVKRTGEKVFLECVQDMDHENMFWYRQDPGLGLRLIYFSYDVKMKEKGDIPEGYSVSREKKERFSLILESASTNQTSMYLCASSPWGITEAFFGQGTRLTVV.

The chain recombines TRBV9 with TRBJ2-7, with D tentatively TRBD1 (6 bases). Trimming pared 4 bases from V and 3 bases from J, leaving 14 bases between. The CDR3 runs to 14 residues. Germline V gives CDR1 SGDLS, CDR2 YYNGEE. CDR3 sequence (DNA): TGTGCCAGCAGCCCCCGGGACAACAACTACGAGCAGTACTTC. Residues: CASSPRDNNYEQYF.

The chain uses TRBV2 and TRBJ2-5; 8 nucleotides match TRBD1. The CDR3 has 13 amino acids. V shed 6 bases, J shed 4 bases, and the junction held 4 bases outside the gene matches. The germline CDR1 and CDR2 sequences are SNHLY and FYNNEI. The CDR3 DNA reads as TGTGCCAGCAGCCCCAGGGGGCGAGAGACCCAGTACTTC. Translating gives CASSPRGRETQYF.

The rearrangement uses TRBV30 and TRBJ1-2; 8 bases fit TRBD1. The CDR3 runs to 12 residues. Per germline, CDR1 GTSNPN and CDR2 SVGIG (reference sequence). The J segment lost 4 bases and the V segment lost 4 bases, leaving 2 bases of the junction unmatched. This chain's CDR3 is CAWTTGGYGYTF. CDR3 bases: TGTGCCTGGACTACAGGGGGCTATGGCTACACCTTC.

The V call is TRBV28, the J call TRBJ1-1, with 10 nucleotides matching TRBD1. Trimming removed 6 bases from V and 6 bases from J; junction bases left unmatched: 13. The CDR3 sequence is 16 residues long. Germline lookup yields CDR1 MDHEN and CDR2 SYDVKM. DNA for the CDR3: TGTGCCAGCAGCACACCATCGGGACAGGGGATTTCTGAAGCTTTCTTT. This translates into CASSTPSGQGISEAFF.

The chain couples TRBV10-3 to TRBJ2-1; D remains ambiguous. Germline CDR1 ENHRY, CDR2 SYGVKD. The CDR3 runs 14 residues. The V end was cut by 0 bases, the J end by 7 bases, with 10 bases between. CDR3 in amino acids: CAISESFRNNEQFF. The CDR3 coding sequence is TGTGCCATCAGTGAGTCGTTTAGGAATAATGAGCAGTTCTTC.